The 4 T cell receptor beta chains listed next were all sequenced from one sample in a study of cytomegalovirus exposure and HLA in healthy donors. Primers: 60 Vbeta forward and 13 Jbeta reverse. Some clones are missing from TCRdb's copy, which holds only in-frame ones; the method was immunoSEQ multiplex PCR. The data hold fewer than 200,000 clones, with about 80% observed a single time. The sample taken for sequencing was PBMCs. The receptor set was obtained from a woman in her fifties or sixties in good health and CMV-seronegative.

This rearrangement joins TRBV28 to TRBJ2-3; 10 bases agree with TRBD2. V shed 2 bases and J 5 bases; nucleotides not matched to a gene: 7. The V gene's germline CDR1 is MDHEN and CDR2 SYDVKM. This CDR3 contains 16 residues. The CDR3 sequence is CASSLILAGAGDTQYF. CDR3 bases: TGTGCCAGCAGTTTAATCCTAGCGGGAGCGGGAGATACGCAGTATTTT.

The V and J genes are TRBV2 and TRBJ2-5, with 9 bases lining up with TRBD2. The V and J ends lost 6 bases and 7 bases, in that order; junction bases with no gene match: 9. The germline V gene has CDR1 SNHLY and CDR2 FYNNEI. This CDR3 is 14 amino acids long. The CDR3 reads CASSMTSGLGTQYF. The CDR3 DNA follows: TGTGCCAGCAGCATGACTAGCGGCTTAGGGACCCAGTACTTC.

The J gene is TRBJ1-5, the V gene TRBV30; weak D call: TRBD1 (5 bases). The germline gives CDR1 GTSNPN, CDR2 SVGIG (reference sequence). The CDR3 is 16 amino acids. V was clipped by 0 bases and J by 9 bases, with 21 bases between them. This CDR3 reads CAWSVGRGGAPWPQHF. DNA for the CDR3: TGTGCCTGGAGTGTGGGTCGGGGAGGGGCACCTTGGCCCCAGCATTTT.

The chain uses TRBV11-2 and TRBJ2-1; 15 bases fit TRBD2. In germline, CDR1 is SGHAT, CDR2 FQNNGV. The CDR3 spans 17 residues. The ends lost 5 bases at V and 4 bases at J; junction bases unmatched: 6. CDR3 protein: CASSPGTSGGSYNEQFF. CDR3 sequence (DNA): TGTGCCAGCAGCCCCGGGACTAGCGGGGGGTCGTACAATGAGCAGTTCTTC. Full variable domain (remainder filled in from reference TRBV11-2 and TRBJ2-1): EAGVAQSPRYKIIEKRQSVAFWCNPISGHATLYWYQQILGQGPKLLIQFQNNGVVDDSQLPKDRFSAERLKGVDSTLKIQPAKLEDSAVYLCASSPGTSGGSYNEQFFGPGTRLTVL.